A single sample gave rise to the 19 T cell receptor beta chains below, sequenced in a study of OX40 agonist ivuxolimab in advanced cancers. TCRdb's copy holds only in-frame clones and misses some; the assay was immunoSEQ multiplex PCR. The data contain around 82,000 clones, around 90% of them singletons. The material was CD4+ or CD8+ T cells sorted from blood, obtained in a trial of the OX40 agonist ivuxolimab. The receptor source for this set is an adult with an advanced solid tumor such as melanoma, head and neck, liver or kidney cancer.

The chain recombines TRBV19 with TRBJ1-4; maybe TRBD1 (5 bases). This CDR3 has 15 residues. Trimming shortened V by 6 bases and J by 5 bases, and 16 bases separated the two germline ends. Germline CDR1 and CDR2: LNHDA and SQIVND (reference sequence). This CDR3 is CASRPDSVLNEKLFF. CDR3 bases: TGTGCCAGTAGGCCTGACAGCGTCCTAAATGAAAAACTGTTTTTT.

The CDR3 DNA reads TGTGCCAGCAGTTTGCCAGGGGGGGACAATGAGCAGTTCTTC. Encoded protein: CASSLPGGDNEQFF. The V gene is TRBV7-3, the J gene TRBJ2-1, with D perhaps being TRBD1 or TRBD2 (7 bases each). The V gene's germline CDR1 is SGHTA and CDR2 FQGTGA. CDR3 length equals 14 residues. The V end was cut by 6 bases, the J end by 5 bases, with 14 bases between.

The chain has TRBV2 and TRBJ1-5; D gene uncertain. The CDR3 runs 15 residues. V was pared by 4 bases and J by 0 bases, with 10 bases between. Germline V lookup: CDR1 SNHLY, CDR2 FYNNEI. The CDR3 region has the DNA TGTGCCAGCAGTGGTGGCCGTCATAGCAATCAGCCCCAGCATTTT. Its translation: CASSGGRHSNQPQHF.

This clone has only a few counts. The chain uses TRBV6-6 and TRBJ2-1; 7 bases line up with TRBD2. The V and J ends lost 4 bases and 8 bases, in that order; junction bases with no gene match: 5. The CDR3 is 13 amino acids. Germline V gene lookup returns CDR1 MNHNY and CDR2 SVGAGI (reference sequence). CDR3 protein: CASSWGGTDEQFF. CDR3 sequence (DNA): TGTGCCAGCAGTTGGGGGGGGACCGATGAGCAGTTCTTC.

This clone was counted ten times or more. This chain connects TRBV7-9 to TRBJ1-1, with D unresolved. Deletions cut 5 bases from V and 5 bases from J, with 9 bases between. This CDR3 region has 12 residues. Germline CDR1 reads SEHNR; CDR2 reads FQNEAQ (reference sequence). The CDR3 DNA sequence: TGTGCCAGCAGCCAGAGGTTGACTGAAGCTTTCTTT. Translation: CASSQRLTEAFF.

The J gene is TRBJ2-7, the V gene TRBV27; D not resolved. V gave up 2 bases and J gave up 1 base, with 6 bases separating them. Germline V gene sequence: CDR1 MNHEY, CDR2 SMNVEV (reference sequence). The CDR3 totals 13 residues. CDR3 protein: CASSLGGSYEQYF. CDR3 in DNA: TGTGCCAGCAGTTTAGGCGGTTCCTACGAGCAGTACTTC.

This chain connects TRBV7-2 to TRBJ2-1; 7 nucleotides match TRBD2. With 5 bases clipped from V and 7 bases from J, the junction kept 11 bases outside the gene matches. The CDR3 totals 15 residues. Per germline, CDR1 SGHTA and CDR2 FQGNSA. Written as DNA, the CDR3 is TGTGCCAGCAGCAGAGGGGCTAGCGGAGCAAATGAGCAGTTCTTC. It codes for CASSRGASGANEQFF.

V and J are TRBV2 and TRBJ2-1; a weak D match, TRBD1 (6 bases). Trimming left V 6 bases short and J 10 bases short, with 13 bases between. This CDR3 has 12 amino acids. Germline V gene sequence: CDR1 SNHLY, CDR2 FYNNEI. The DNA of the CDR3 is TGTGCCAGCAGCAACTCAGGGGTCGAGCAGTTCTTC. Translation gives CASSNSGVEQFF.

The chain couples TRBV7-6 to TRBJ1-2; D possibly corresponds to TRBD1 (5 bases). V was clipped by 1 base and J by 2 bases, with 20 bases between them. The germline V gene has CDR1 SGHVS and CDR2 FNYEAQ. The CDR3 spans 18 residues. CDR3: CASSLGHMGGDRNYGYTF. The CDR3 coding sequence is TGTGCCAGCAGCTTAGGGCACATGGGGGGAGATAGGAACTATGGCTACACCTTC.

This clone was detected once. The J gene is TRBJ2-4, the V gene TRBV4-3; maybe TRBD2 (6 bases). The CDR3 covers 17 residues. V lost 0 bases to trimming and J lost 3 bases, with 15 bases between them. Germline V gene lookup returns CDR1 LGHNA and CDR2 YSLEER. CDR3 region: CASSQDFAGSHKNIQYF. The CDR3 coding sequence is TGCGCCAGCAGCCAAGACTTTGCGGGAAGTCACAAAAACATTCAGTACTTC.

J is TRBJ1-2 and V is TRBV28, with TRBD1 matching 9 bases. The V gene end was trimmed by 8 bases and the J gene end by 4 bases; junction bases not matched to a gene: 11. This CDR3 region has 15 residues. Germline V gives CDR1 MDHEN, CDR2 SYDVKM. The CDR3 region is CASAPGTGTAYGYTF. CDR3 DNA: TGTGCCAGCGCTCCCGGGACAGGGACTGCCTATGGCTACACCTTC.

The gene calls are TRBV27 and TRBJ2-1; 8 nucleotides align to TRBD2. The germline CDR1 and CDR2 sequences are MNHEY and SMNVEV (reference sequence). Trimming cost V 2 bases and J 7 bases; bases outside gene matches: 16. The length of the CDR3 is 18 residues. CDR3 in amino acids: CASSLGWASGLPGNEQFF. The CDR3 DNA reads as TGTGCCAGCAGTTTAGGCTGGGCTAGCGGGCTCCCTGGGAATGAGCAGTTCTTC.

This chain joins TRBV28 and TRBJ2-3; no definite D call. V lost 5 bases and J lost 0, with 15 bases in between. The CDR3 runs 16 residues. Per the germline V gene, CDR1 is MDHEN and CDR2 is SYDVKM. CDR3 residues: CASSDDRAPSTDTQYF. In DNA, the CDR3 is TGTGCCAGCAGTGACGACCGAGCCCCTAGCACAGATACGCAGTATTTT.

As DNA, the CDR3 is TGTGCCAGCAGTCCCTCCCCCGGGACCTACAATGAGCAGTTCTTC. Translated: CASSPSPGTYNEQFF. V gene TRBV6-4 combines with J gene TRBJ2-1, with D perhaps TRBD2 (5 bases). CDR1 is MRHNA, CDR2 SNTAGT, per germline. This CDR3 spans 15 amino acids. Deletions cut 5 bases from V and 2 bases from J, with 13 bases between.

The chain couples TRBV28 to TRBJ2-1, with D perhaps assigned TRBD1 or TRBD2 (5 bases each). Germline V lookup: CDR1 MDHEN, CDR2 SYDVKM. CDR3 length equals 17 residues. V was shortened by 1 base and J by 0 bases, with 13 bases between the two germline ends. Here the CDR3 DNA reads TGTGCCAGCAGTTTATCTCGTGGGACCTTCTCCTACAATGAGCAGTTCTTC. As protein: CASSLSRGTFSYNEQFF.

The rearrangement links TRBV21-1 to TRBJ2-1. TRBV21-1 is described as a pseudogene. This CDR3 has 14 residues. The CDR3: CAHPGGQVHNEQFF. The CDR3 nucleotides are TGTGCCCACCCGGGTGGGCAAGTCCACAATGAGCAGTTCTTC.

Only one count was recorded for this clone. The J gene is TRBJ2-1, the V gene TRBV19; 11 bases fit TRBD2. The trim removed 1 base at V and 1 base at J, leaving 3 bases unmatched. CDR3 length: 17 residues. Looked up from germline, CDR1 is LNHDA and CDR2 is SQIVND (reference sequence). CDR3: CASSIGGTSGSYNEQFF. The CDR3 DNA is TGTGCCAGTAGTATAGGCGGGACTAGCGGATCCTACAATGAGCAGTTCTTC.

V is TRBV10-3 and J is TRBJ1-2, with D possibly TRBD1 on 5 matching bases. This CDR3 comprises 15 residues. V was shortened by 0 bases and J by 7 bases, with 15 bases between the two germline ends. Germline lookup yields CDR1 ENHRY and CDR2 SYGVKD. The CDR3 nucleotides are TGTGCCATCAGTGAGTCAGGCCCCGGACATTCTGGCTACACCTTC. Its translation: CAISESGPGHSGYTF.

This sequence joins TRBV4-2 and TRBJ1-1, with D unclear. CDR1 and CDR2 from the germline V gene are LGHNA and YNFKEQ. The CDR3 extends over 15 amino acids. V dropped 4 bases and J dropped 4 bases, with 16 bases sitting between them. The CDR3 sequence is CASSPQATRGTEAFF. In nucleotides, the CDR3 is TGTGCCAGCAGCCCGCAGGCCACACGCGGCACTGAAGCTTTCTTT.